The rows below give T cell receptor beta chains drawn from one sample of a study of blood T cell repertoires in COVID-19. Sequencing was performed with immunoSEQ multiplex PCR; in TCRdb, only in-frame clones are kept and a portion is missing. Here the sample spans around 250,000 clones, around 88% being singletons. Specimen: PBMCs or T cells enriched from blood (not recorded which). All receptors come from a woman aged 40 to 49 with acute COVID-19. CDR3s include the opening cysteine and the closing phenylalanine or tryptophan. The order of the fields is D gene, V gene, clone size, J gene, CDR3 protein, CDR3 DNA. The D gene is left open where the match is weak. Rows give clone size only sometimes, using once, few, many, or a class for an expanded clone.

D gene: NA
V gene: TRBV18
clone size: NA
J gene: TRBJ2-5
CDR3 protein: CASSTRETQYF
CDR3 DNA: TGTGCCAGCTCAACCCGGGAGACCCAGTACTTC

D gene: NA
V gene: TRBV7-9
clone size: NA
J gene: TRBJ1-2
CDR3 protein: CASSLERGYTF
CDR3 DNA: TGTGCCAGCAGCTTAGAACGGGGCTACACCTTC

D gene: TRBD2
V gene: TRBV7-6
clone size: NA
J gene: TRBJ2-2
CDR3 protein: CASSSGLAGGMNTGELFF
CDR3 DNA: TGTGCCAGCAGCTCGGGACTAGCGGGAGGCATGAACACCGGGGAGCTGTTTTTT

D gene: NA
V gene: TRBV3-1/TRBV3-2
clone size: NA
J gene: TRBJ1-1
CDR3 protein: CASSHEQGFTEAFF
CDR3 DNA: TGTGCCAGCAGCCATGAACAGGGTTTCACTGAAGCTTTCTTT

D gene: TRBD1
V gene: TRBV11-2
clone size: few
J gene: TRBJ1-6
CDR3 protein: CASAGTANSPLHF
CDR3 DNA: TGTGCCAGCGCGGGGACAGCTAATTCACCCCTCCACTTT

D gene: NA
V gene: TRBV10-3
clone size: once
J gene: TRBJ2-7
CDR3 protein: CAISDGTSSDEQYF
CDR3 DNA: TGTGCCATCAGTGATGGGACAAGCAGCGACGAGCAGTACTTC

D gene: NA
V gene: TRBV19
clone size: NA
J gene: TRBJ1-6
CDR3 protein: CASSIFSRDSPLHF
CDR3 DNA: TGTGCCAGTAGTATTTTTTCTCGGGATTCACCCCTCCACTTT

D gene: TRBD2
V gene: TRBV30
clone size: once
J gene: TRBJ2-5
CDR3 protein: CAWSRNGLAGGQATQYF
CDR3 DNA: TGTGCCTGGAGCAGGAACGGACTAGCGGGAGGGCAAGCGACCCAGTACTTC

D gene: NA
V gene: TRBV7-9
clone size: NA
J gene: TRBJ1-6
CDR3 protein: CASSSQYSRRVNNSPLHF
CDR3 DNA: TGTGCCAGCAGCTCTCAGTATTCTCGACGGGTCAACAATTCACCCCTCCACTTT

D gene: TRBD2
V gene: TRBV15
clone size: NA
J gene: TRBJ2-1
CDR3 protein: CATSRDHALAGGRNEQFF
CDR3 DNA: TGTGCCACCAGCAGAGATCACGCACTAGCGGGGGGCCGCAATGAGCAGTTCTTC

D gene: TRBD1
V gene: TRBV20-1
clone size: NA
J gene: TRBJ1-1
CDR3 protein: CSASGQGDTEAFF
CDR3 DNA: TGCAGTGCTAGTGGACAGGGTGACACTGAAGCTTTCTTT

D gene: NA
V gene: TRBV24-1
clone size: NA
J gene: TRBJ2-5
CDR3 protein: CATSDPGETQYF
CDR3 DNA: TGTGCCACCAGTGACCCCGGAGAGACCCAGTACTTC

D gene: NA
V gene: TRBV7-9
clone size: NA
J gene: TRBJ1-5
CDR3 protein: CASSTQGGQPQHF
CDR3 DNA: TGTGCCAGCAGCACCCAAGGAGGCCAACCCCAGCATTTT

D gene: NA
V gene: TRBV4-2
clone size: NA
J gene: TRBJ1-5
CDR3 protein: CASSQDRGDQPQHF
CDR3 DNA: TGTGCCAGCAGCCAAGATCGGGGAGATCAGCCCCAGCATTTT

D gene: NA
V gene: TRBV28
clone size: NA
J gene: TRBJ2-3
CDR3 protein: CATQGARDTDTQYF
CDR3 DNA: TGTGCCACCCAAGGGGCCAGGGACACAGATACGCAGTATTTT

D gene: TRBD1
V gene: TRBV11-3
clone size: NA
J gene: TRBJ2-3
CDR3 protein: CASSLIGGRSTDTQYF
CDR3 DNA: TGTGCCAGCAGCTTAATAGGGGGCCGAAGCACAGATACGCAGTATTTT

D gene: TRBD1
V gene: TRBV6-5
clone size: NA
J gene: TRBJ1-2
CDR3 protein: CASRFTDRGLGYTF
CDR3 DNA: TGTGCCAGCAGATTCACGGACAGGGGGCTTGGCTACACCTTC

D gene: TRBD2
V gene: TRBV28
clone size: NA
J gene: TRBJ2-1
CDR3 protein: CASSLGTSGYSYNEQFF
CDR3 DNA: TGTGCCAGCAGTCTAGGGACTAGCGGGTACTCCTACAATGAGCAGTTCTTC

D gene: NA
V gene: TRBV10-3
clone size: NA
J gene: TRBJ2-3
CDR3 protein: CAISGLEDTQYF
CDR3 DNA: TGTGCCATCAGCGGACTTGAGGATACGCAGTATTTT

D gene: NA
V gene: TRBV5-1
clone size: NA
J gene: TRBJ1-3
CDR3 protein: CASSLATFSLVNTIYF
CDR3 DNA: TGCGCCAGCAGCCTCGCGACATTTTCCTTGGTGAACACCATATATTTT

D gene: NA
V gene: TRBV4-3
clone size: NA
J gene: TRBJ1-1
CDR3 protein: CASSQDQMNTEAFF
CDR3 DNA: TGCGCCAGCAGCCAAGATCAGATGAACACTGAAGCTTTCTTT

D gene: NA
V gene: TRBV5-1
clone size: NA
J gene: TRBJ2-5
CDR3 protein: CASSLVPGPEKETQYF
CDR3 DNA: TGCGCCAGCAGCTTGGTCCCGGGTCCCGAAAAAGAGACCCAGTACTTC

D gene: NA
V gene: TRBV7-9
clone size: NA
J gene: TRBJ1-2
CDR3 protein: CASSLGGEDYGYTF
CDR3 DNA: TGTGCCAGCAGCTTAGGGGGAGAAGACTATGGCTACACCTTC

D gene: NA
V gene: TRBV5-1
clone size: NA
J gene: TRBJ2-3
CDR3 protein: CASSKWGTHSSTDTQYF
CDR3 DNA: TGCGCCAGCAGCAAATGGGGGACACACTCTAGCACAGATACGCAGTATTTT

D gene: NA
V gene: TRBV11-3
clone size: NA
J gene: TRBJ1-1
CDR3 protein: CASSVGGYLGGMNTEAFF
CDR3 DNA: TGTGCCAGCAGCGTCGGAGGCTATTTAGGAGGAATGAACACTGAAGCTTTCTTT

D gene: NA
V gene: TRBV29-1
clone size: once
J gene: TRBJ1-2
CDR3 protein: CSVDFPGGQRYGYTF
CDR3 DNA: TGCAGCGTTGATTTTCCGGGCGGACAGAGGTATGGCTACACCTTC

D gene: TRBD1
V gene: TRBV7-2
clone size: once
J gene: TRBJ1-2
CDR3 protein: CASSSPGQLNYGYTF
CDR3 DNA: TGTGCCAGCAGCTCCCCGGGACAGCTAAACTATGGCTACACCTTC

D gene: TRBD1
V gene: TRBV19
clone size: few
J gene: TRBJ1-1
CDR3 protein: CASSPTGGVTEAFF
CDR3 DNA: TGTGCCAGTAGTCCGACAGGGGGCGTCACTGAAGCTTTCTTT

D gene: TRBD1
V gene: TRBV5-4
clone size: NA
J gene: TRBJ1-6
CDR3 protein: CASSQGQGVRSPLHF
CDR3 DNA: TGTGCCAGCAGCCAGGGACAGGGGGTACGTTCACCCCTCCACTTT